Below, 19 T cell receptor beta chains from the same sample are listed, as sequenced in a study of blood T cell repertoires in COVID-19 (dated by TCRdb to about 2020). The library was produced with the immunoSEQ multiplex PCR assay. Held by TCRdb, this immuneACCESS table contains in-frame sequences only and omits some clones. Under half of the omission traces to an unresolved V gene where checked; the cause of the rest is unknown. The sample table lists some 150,000 clones, approximately 90% of them with a count of one. The ten largest clones capture 2.5% to 3% of the sample. The sequencing sample was made of peripheral blood. The receptors derive from a man in his sixties with active or convalescent COVID-19.

CDR3 coding DNA: TGCAGTGTCTTAGGGAGCTACGAGCAGTACTTC. This sequence encodes CSVLGSYEQYF. This chain connects TRBV20-1 to TRBJ2-7; tentatively, D is TRBD2 (5 bases). The germline V gene encodes CDR1 DFQATT and CDR2 SNEGSKA (reference sequence). The CDR3 totals 11 residues. Trimming stripped 7 bases from V and 3 bases from J, with 10 bases between.

The chain carries TRBV5-1 and TRBJ2-1, with 7 bases identical to TRBD2. J gave up 8 bases and V 4 bases, and 6 bases lay outside the gene matches. Germline V lookup: CDR1 SGHRS, CDR2 YFSETQ. The CDR3 has 13 residues. CDR3 protein: CASSMTSPHEQFF. The CDR3 DNA reads TGCGCCAGCAGCATGACTAGCCCCCATGAGCAGTTCTTC.

The chain joins TRBV7-8 to TRBJ2-5; 10 bases are shared with TRBD1. Germline trimming cut 5 bases from V and 5 bases from J; bases unmatched to any gene: 8. Germline V CDR1 and CDR2: SGHVS, FQNEAQ. The CDR3 has 15 residues. CDR3 coding DNA: TGTGCCAGCAGCCCTAGACAGGGGGCGGGGGAGACCCAGTACTTC. Its protein is CASSPRQGAGETQYF.

The rearrangement uses TRBV28 and TRBJ1-5; D remains unclear. Trimming took off 5 bases at V and 1 base at J, with 9 bases between the two ends. This CDR3 region has 14 residues. From germline, CDR1 is MDHEN and CDR2 SYDVKM. CDR3 sequence reads: CASSRGGSNQPQHF. In DNA form, the CDR3 reads TGTGCCAGCAGTCGAGGTGGGAGCAATCAGCCCCAGCATTTT.

The V call is TRBV7-9, the J call TRBJ2-7; 9 bases agree with TRBD1. Germline CDR1 SEHNR, CDR2 FQNEAQ (reference sequence). The ends lost 8 bases at V and 6 bases at J; junction bases unmatched: 2. CDR3 length equals 11 residues. CDR3 DNA sequence: TGTGCCAGCTCGACAGGGGGCGAGCAGTACTTC. Protein sequence: CASSTGGEQYF.

The V gene is TRBV24-1, the J gene TRBJ1-2; a possible D gene is TRBD1 (6 bases). The germline V gene encodes CDR1 KGHDR and CDR2 SFDVKD. The CDR3 is 17 amino acids. V lost 2 bases to trimming and J lost 1 base, with 16 bases between them. The CDR3 region has the DNA TGTGCCACCAGTGATTCCACAGGGTCAGGGCGTAACTATGGCTACACCTTC. Translation: CATSDSTGSGRNYGYTF.

This sequence joins TRBV6-6 and TRBJ2-1; 15 bases agree with TRBD2. Trimming at V came to 5 bases and at J to 7 bases, leaving 9 bases not matched to a gene. This CDR3 spans 17 amino acids. The germline gives CDR1 MNHNY, CDR2 SVGAGI (reference sequence). CDR3 protein: CASSRRTSGGGRNEQFF. For the CDR3, the DNA is TGTGCCAGCAGTCGCAGGACTAGCGGGGGGGGGAGGAATGAGCAGTTCTTC.

The V call is TRBV2, the J call TRBJ2-3, with 8 nucleotides matching TRBD1. The CDR3 runs 14 residues. Germline CDR1 and CDR2: SNHLY and FYNNEI. V shed 3 bases and J 1 base; nucleotides not matched to a gene: 0. CDR3 sequence: CASSEGQGTDTQYF. CDR3 sequence (DNA): TGTGCCAGCAGTGAGGGACAGGGCACAGATACGCAGTATTTT.

This sequence joins TRBV11-2 and TRBJ2-1; D not resolved. The V gene lost 5 bases and the J gene lost 8 bases, with 13 bases spanning the gap. Looked up from germline, CDR1 is SGHAT and CDR2 is FQNNGV. The CDR3 length is 13 residues. DNA for the CDR3: TGTGCCAGCAGCCGCGCCAGGCACGATGAGCAGTTCTTC. Translation: CASSRARHDEQFF.

The chain is built from TRBV19 and TRBJ1-5; maybe TRBD1 (5 bases). This CDR3 contains 13 residues. The V gene's germline CDR1 is LNHDA and CDR2 SQIVND (reference sequence). Trimming stripped 5 bases from V and 4 bases from J, with 9 bases between. The CDR3 DNA reads TGTGCCAGTAGTCCAGGGATTAATCAGCCCCAGCATTTT. Its protein is CASSPGINQPQHF. Drawing the rest from reference TRBV19 and TRBJ1-5, the complete variable domain is DGGITQSPKYLFRKEGQNVTLSCEQNLNHDAMYWYRQDPGQGLRLIYYSQIVNDFQKGDIAEGYSVSREKKESFPLTVTSAQKNPTAFYLCASSPGINQPQHFGDGTRLSIL.

This sequence joins TRBV19 and TRBJ2-5; 9 bases agree with TRBD1. V shed 1 base, J shed 5 bases, and the junction held 11 bases outside the gene matches. Germline loops: CDR1 LNHDA, CDR2 SQIVND (reference sequence). The CDR3 has 17 amino acids. In DNA form, the CDR3 reads TGTGCCAGTAGTATAGGGGAGGGGACAGGGCTTAGGGAGACCCAGTACTTC. Its protein is CASSIGEGTGLRETQYF. The full variable domain, with the rest looked up from reference TRBV19 and TRBJ2-5, is DGGITQSPKYLFRKEGQNVTLSCEQNLNHDAMYWYRQDPGQGLRLIYYSQIVNDFQKGDIAEGYSVSREKKESFPLTVTSAQKNPTAFYLCASSIGEGTGLRETQYFGPGTRLLVL.

The chain recombines TRBV5-1 with TRBJ2-7; the D gene is possibly TRBD1 (6 bases). Trimming shortened V by 0 bases and J by 2 bases, and 6 bases separated the two germline ends. Per the germline V gene, CDR1 is SGHRS and CDR2 is YFSETQ. CDR3 length: 13 amino acids. The CDR3 loop is CASSLEGAYEQYF. In DNA, the CDR3 is TGCGCCAGCAGCTTGGAGGGGGCCTACGAGCAGTACTTC. The full variable domain, its missing parts supplied by reference TRBV5-1 and TRBJ2-7, is KAGVTQTPRYLIKTRGQQVTLSCSPISGHRSVSWYQQTPGQGLQFLFEYFSETQRNKGNFPGRFSGRQFSNSRSEMNVSTLELGDSALYLCASSLEGAYEQYFGPGTRLTVT.

The rearrangement joins TRBV18 to TRBJ1-1, with D possibly being TRBD1 (5 bases). The CDR3 covers 15 residues. Trimming shortened V by 0 bases and J by 4 bases, and 12 bases separated the two germline ends. Per the germline V gene, CDR1 is KGHSH and CDR2 is LQKENI. The CDR3 sequence: CASSPPSMGGTEAFF. The DNA of the CDR3 is TGTGCCAGCTCACCACCGTCGATGGGGGGCACTGAAGCTTTCTTT.

This clone showed up just a few times. J is TRBJ2-1 and V is TRBV19; 8 bases fit TRBD1. V trimming: 3 bases; J trimming: 7 bases; junction bases outside the gene matches: 5. The CDR3 extends over 14 amino acids. Looked up from germline, CDR1 is LNHDA and CDR2 is SQIVND (reference sequence). CDR3 bases: TGTGCCAGTAGTATGGGACAGGAAGTAAATGAGCAGTTCTTC. It encodes CASSMGQEVNEQFF.

The chain combines TRBV11-3 with TRBJ1-4, with a weak D call TRBD1 (6 bases). V gave up 1 base and J gave up 6 bases, with 9 bases separating them. Germline values: CDR1 SGHNT, CDR2 YENEEA. This CDR3 is built from 14 residues. CDR3 in DNA: TGTGCCAGCAGCTTAGGCTACAGGGATGAAAAACTGTTTTTT. Translating gives CASSLGYRDEKLFF.

The V call is TRBV28, the J call TRBJ1-4, with D perhaps matching TRBD1 (5 bases). With 5 bases removed from V and 4 bases from J, the gap between germline ends came to 11 bases. Germline CDR1 reads MDHEN; CDR2 reads SYDVKM. The CDR3 runs to 14 residues. CDR3 amino acids: CASSGGRLNEKLFF. DNA of the CDR3: TGTGCCAGCAGTGGGGGGAGACTTAATGAAAAACTGTTTTTT.

The J gene is TRBJ2-5, the V gene TRBV4-3, with D possibly matching TRBD2 (7 bases). V lost 0 bases to trimming and J lost 1 base, with 12 bases between them. The germline CDR1 and CDR2 sequences are LGHNA and YSLEER. The CDR3 runs to 16 residues. CDR3 DNA: TGCGCCAGCAGCCAAGATCCCGGGGGGCGCCAAGAGACCCAGTACTTC. It encodes CASSQDPGGRQETQYF.

The CDR3 reads CASSPTSGGESYNEQFF. The CDR3 nucleotides are TGTGCCAGCAGCCCCACTAGCGGGGGGGAGTCCTACAATGAGCAGTTCTTC. This chain connects TRBV7-2 to TRBJ2-1; 13 positions match TRBD2. CDR1 is SGHTA, CDR2 FQGNSA, per germline. Germline trimming cut 5 bases from V and 1 base from J; bases unmatched to any gene: 5. The CDR3 runs 17 residues.

This clone was recorded once. This rearrangement joins TRBV6-4 to TRBJ1-2; 10 bases align to TRBD1. This CDR3 region has 14 residues. Germline lookup yields CDR1 MRHNA and CDR2 SNTAGT. The V segment lost 5 bases and the J segment 8 bases; nucleotides outside the gene matches: 8. The CDR3 here is CASSPERTGGGYTF. CDR3 bases: TGTGCCAGCAGTCCCGAAAGGACAGGGGGAGGCTACACCTTC.